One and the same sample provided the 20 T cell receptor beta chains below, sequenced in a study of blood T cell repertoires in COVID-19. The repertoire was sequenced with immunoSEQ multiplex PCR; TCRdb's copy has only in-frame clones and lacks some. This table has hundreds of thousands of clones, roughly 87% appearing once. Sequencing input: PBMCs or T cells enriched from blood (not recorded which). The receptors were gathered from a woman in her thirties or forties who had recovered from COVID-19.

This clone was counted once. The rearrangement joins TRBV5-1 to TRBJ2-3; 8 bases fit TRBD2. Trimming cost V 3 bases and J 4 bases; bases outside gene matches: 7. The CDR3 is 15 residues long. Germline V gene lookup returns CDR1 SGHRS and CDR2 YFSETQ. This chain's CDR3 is CASSSSGSASDTQYF. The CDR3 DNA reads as TGCGCCAGCAGCTCCAGCGGGAGTGCCTCAGATACGCAGTATTTT.

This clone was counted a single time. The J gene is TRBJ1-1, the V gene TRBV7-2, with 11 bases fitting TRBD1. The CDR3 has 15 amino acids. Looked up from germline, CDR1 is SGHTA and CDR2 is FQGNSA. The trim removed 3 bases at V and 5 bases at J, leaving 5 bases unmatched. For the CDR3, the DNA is TGTGCCAGCAGCTTCATCCGGGACAGGGGGACTGAAGCTTTCTTT. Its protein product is CASSFIRDRGTEAFF. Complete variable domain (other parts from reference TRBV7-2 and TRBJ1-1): GAGVSQSPSNKVTEKGKDVELRCDPISGHTALYWYRQSLGQGLEFLIYFQGNSAPDKSGLPSDRFSAERTGGSVSTLTIQRTQQEDSAVYLCASSFIRDRGTEAFFGQGTRLTVV.

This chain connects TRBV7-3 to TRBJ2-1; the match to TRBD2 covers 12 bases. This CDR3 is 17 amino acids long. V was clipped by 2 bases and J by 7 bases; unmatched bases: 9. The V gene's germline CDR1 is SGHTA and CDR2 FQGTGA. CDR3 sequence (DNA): TGTGCCAGCAGCTTAGATTGGACTAGCGGGACGAGGAATGAGCAGTTCTTC. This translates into CASSLDWTSGTRNEQFF.

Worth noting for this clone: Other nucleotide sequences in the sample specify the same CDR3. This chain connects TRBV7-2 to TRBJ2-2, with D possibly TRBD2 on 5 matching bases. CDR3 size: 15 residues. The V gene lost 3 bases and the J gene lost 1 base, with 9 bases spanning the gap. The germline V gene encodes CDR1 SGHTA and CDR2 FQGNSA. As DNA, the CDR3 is TGTGCCAGCAGCTTCGCCGGGGTGAACACCGGGGAGCTGTTTTTT. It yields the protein CASSFAGVNTGELFF.

The CDR3 protein is CASRTVQGRTDTQYF. The CDR3 region has the DNA TGTGCCAGCCGAACAGTTCAGGGGCGCACAGATACGCAGTATTTT. The chain combines TRBV18 with TRBJ2-3; D might be TRBD1 (6 bases). CDR1 and CDR2 (germline): KGHSH, LQKENI. V lost 8 bases and J lost 1, with 16 bases in between. CDR3 length: 15 amino acids.

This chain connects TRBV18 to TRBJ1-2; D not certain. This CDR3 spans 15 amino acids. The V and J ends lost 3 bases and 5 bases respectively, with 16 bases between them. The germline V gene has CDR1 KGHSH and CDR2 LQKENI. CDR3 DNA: TGTGCCAGCTCACCTGGGCGCGGGTCCGATTATGGCTACACCTTC. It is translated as CASSPGRGSDYGYTF.

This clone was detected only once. CDR3 loop: CASSWDSASGELFF. CDR3 bases: TGTGCCAGCAGTTGGGACTCAGCCTCTGGGGAGCTGTTTTTT. This chain joins TRBV6-6 and TRBJ2-2, with a tentative D call TRBD2 (6 bases). The CDR3 is 14 residues long. Trimming cost V 4 bases and J 8 bases, with 14 bases left between them. In germline, CDR1 is MNHNY, CDR2 SVGAGI (reference sequence).

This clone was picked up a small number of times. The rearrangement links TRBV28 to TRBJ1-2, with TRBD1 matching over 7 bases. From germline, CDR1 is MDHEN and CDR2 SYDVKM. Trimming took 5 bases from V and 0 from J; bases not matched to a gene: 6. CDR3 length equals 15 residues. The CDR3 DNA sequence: TGTGCCAGCAGTCGGACAGGCCTAGCTAACTATGGCTACACCTTC. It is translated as CASSRTGLANYGYTF.

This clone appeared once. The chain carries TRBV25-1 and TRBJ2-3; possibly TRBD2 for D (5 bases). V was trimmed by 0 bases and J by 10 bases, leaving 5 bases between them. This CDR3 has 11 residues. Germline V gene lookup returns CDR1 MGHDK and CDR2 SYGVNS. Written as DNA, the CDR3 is TGTGCCAGCAGTGAATACGGGGCGCAGTATTTT. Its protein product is CASSEYGAQYF.

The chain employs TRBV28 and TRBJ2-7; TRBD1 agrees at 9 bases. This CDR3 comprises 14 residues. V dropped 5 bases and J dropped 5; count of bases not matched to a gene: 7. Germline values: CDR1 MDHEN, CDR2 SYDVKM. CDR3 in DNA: TGTGCCAGCAGTACCCGGGACAGGGACCACGAGCAGTACTTC. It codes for CASSTRDRDHEQYF.

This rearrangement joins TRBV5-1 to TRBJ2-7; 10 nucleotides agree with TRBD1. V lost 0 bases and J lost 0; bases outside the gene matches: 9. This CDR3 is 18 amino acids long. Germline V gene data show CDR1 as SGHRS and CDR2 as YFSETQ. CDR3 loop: CASSLVGSGTGASYEQYF. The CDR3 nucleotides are TGCGCCAGCAGCTTGGTAGGGTCCGGGACAGGGGCCTCCTACGAGCAGTACTTC.

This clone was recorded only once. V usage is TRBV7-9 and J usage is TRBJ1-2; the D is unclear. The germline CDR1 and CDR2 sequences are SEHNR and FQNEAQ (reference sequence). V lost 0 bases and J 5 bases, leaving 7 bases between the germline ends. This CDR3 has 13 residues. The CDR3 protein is CASSLAPMYGYTF. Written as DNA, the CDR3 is TGTGCCAGCAGCTTAGCCCCCATGTATGGCTACACCTTC.

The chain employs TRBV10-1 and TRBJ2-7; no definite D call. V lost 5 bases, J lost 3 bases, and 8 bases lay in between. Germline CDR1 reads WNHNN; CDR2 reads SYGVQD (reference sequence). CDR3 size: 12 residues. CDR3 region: CASSSLLYEQYF. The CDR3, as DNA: TGCGCCAGCAGTTCCCTCCTCTACGAGCAGTACTTC.

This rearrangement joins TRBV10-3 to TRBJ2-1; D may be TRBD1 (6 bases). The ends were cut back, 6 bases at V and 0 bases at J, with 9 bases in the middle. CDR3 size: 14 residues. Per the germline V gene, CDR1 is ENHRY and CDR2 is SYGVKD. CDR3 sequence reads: CAIRQGGSYNEQFF. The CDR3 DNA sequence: TGTGCCATCAGACAGGGCGGCTCCTACAATGAGCAGTTCTTC.

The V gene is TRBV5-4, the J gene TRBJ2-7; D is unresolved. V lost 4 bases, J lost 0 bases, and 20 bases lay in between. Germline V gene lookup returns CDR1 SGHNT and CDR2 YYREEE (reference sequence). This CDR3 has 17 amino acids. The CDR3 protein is CASSPAWRPPNSYEQYF. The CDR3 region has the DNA TGTGCCAGCAGCCCGGCCTGGAGACCTCCTAACTCCTACGAGCAGTACTTC.

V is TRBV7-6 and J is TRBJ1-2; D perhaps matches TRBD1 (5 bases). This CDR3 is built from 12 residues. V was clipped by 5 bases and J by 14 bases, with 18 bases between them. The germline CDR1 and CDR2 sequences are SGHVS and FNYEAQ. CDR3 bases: TGTGCCAGCAGCCCTTCCCCAGGGACTCAGACCTTC. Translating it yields CASSPSPGTQTF. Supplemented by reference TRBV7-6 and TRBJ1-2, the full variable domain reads GAGVSQSPRYKVTKRGQDVALRCDPISGHVSLYWYRQALGQGPEFLTYFNYEAQQDKSGLPNDRFSAERPEGSISTLTIQRTEQRDSAMYRCASSPSPGTQTFGSGTRLTVV.

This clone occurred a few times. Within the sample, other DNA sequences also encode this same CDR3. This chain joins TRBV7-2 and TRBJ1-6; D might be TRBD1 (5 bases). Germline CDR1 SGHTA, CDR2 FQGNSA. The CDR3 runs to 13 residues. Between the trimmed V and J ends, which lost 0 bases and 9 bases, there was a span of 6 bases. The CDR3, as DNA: TGTGCCAGCAGCTTAGCGGGGGGTTCACCCCTCCACTTT. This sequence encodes CASSLAGGSPLHF.

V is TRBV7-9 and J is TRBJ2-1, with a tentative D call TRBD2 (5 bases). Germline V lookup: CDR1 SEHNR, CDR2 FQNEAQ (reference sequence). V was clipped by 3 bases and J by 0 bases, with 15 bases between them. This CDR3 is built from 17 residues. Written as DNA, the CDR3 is TGTGCCAGCAGCTTCTTCGCTAGCAGGAGCTCCTACAATGAGCAGTTCTTC. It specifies CASSFFASRSSYNEQFF.

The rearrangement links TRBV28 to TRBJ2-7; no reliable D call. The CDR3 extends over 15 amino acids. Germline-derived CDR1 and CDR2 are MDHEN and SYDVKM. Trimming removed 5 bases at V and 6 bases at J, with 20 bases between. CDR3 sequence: CASSPRVEMKAEQYF. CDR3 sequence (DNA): TGTGCCAGCAGTCCTCGTGTGGAGATGAAAGCCGAGCAGTACTTC. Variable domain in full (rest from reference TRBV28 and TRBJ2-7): DVKVTQSSRYLVKRTGEKVFLECVQDMDHENMFWYRQDPGLGLRLIYFSYDVKMKEKGDIPEGYSVSREKKERFSLILESASTNQTSMYLCASSPRVEMKAEQYFGPGTRLTVT.

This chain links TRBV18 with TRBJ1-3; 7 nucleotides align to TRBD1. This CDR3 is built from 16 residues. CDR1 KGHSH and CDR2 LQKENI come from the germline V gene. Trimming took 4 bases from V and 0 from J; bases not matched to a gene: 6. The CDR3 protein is CASSLQGGASGNTIYF. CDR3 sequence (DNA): TGTGCCAGCTCACTTCAAGGGGGCGCCTCTGGAAACACCATATATTTT.